These T cell receptor beta chains were read from a single sample in a study of cytomegalovirus exposure and HLA in healthy donors. The data were produced by immunoSEQ multiplex PCR, yet TCRdb's version contains in-frame clones alone and is incomplete. The table lists some 140,000 clones, 74% of them singletons. The sequenced material came from PBMCs. The receptors shown here come from a man aged 30-40 years in good health and CMV-seronegative. Both conserved end residues are trimmed from each CDR3. The order of the fields is V gene, CDR3 length, CDR3 protein.

>TRBV5-1|13
ASSLGPGGGYGYT
>TRBV6-1|13
ASSEGQGGNEKLF
>TRBV5-4|13
ASSLPGLAVNEQF
>TRBV11-2|15
ASSLDLGGPGANVLT
>TRBV7-2|11
ASSLARQETQY
>TRBV9|13
ASSPFVSGLDEQY
>TRBV9|13
ASSAQGAQDEKLF
>TRBV10-3|12
AITVTGDTGELF
>TRBV6-1|13
ASSSHRDTQETQY
>TRBV7-9|13
ASSSHIDSSYEQY
>TRBV19|13
ASSPGQGRMETQY
>TRBV7-2|13
ASSRGQGFSYEQY
>TRBV7-9|13
ASSSQGWDYNEQF
>TRBV9|14
ASSDSSWKTNEKLF
>TRBV5-1|12
ASNRELDTGELF
>TRBV4-2|17
ASSQPGLAGGLSHNEQF
>TRBV19|7
ASGPPLH
>TRBV9|9
ASGQNQPQH
>TRBV5-1|16
ASSLVGAGGPRSYEQF
>TRBV4-2|17
ASSQERLAGPWSYNEQF
>TRBV2|12
ASRDYPNTGELF
>TRBV28|12
ASSSQVFQETQY
>TRBV19|13
ASSPQGRGTDTQY
>TRBV28|13
ASSLPPGQGMRQF
>TRBV14|13
ASSRLAGAYNEQF
>TRBV11-2|12
ASSPQGAGTEAF
>TRBV7-2|10
ASSADRDGYT
>TRBV6-1|13
ASSEAGRVGEKLF
>TRBV7-9|15
ASSSPWAEGASYGYT
>TRBV15|12
ATSRGTGNTEAF
>TRBV4-3|13
ASSQTGGAGQPQH
>TRBV2|11
ASKETASYEQY